The 30 T cell receptor beta chains listed next were all sequenced from one sample in a study of CD8+CD57+ T cells in acquired aplastic anemia. Using genomic DNA as the template, TCR beta VDJ and CDR3 profiling was carried out. TCRdb reanalysed the reads using MiXCR and keeps one entry per CDR3 protein. The data contain around 150,000 distinct CDR3 sequences, around 45% of them singletons. Sequences were obtained from sorted CD4+, CD8+, or CD8+CD57+ T cells (not recorded which) from PBMCs. The source is a human donor in good health.

This clonotype was picked up many times. The chain couples TRBV12-3 or TRBV12-4 to TRBJ2-7, with 8 bases matching TRBD2. Trimming at V came to 3 bases and at J to 6 bases, leaving 13 bases not matched to a gene. The CDR3 loop spans 16 amino acids. Here the CDR3 reads CASSFRGTRLGSEQYF. The CDR3 DNA reads as TGTGCCAGCAGTTTTAGGGGGACTAGACTGGGAAGCGAGCAGTACTTC.

The gene calls are TRBV7-9 and TRBJ2-3, with a weak D call TRBD2 (6 bases). The CDR3 spans 13 residues. The V gene lost 8 bases and the J gene lost 0 bases, with 9 bases spanning the gap. Germline V lookup: CDR1 SEHNR, CDR2 FQNEAQ (reference sequence). The CDR3 DNA is TGTGCCAGCCGGGAGCGTAGCACAGATACGCAGTATTTT. Its translation: CASRERSTDTQYF.

This clonotype was found a few times. The chain couples TRBV6-1 to TRBJ1-6; the D is unclear. V was trimmed by 4 bases and J by 10 bases, leaving 8 bases between them. Germline CDR1 is MNHNS and CDR2 is SASEGT. The CDR3 runs to 12 residues. CDR3 in amino acids: CASSVDRSPLHF. Here the CDR3 DNA reads TGTGCCAGCAGTGTTGACCGGTCACCCCTCCACTTT.

This clonotype showed up many times. V usage is TRBV20-1 and J usage is TRBJ1-4; 7 bases fit TRBD1. V gave up 2 bases and J gave up 5 bases; unmatched junction bases: 8. The CDR3 loop spans 15 amino acids. Germline values: CDR1 DFQATT, CDR2 SNEGSKA (reference sequence). CDR3 nucleotide sequence: TGCAGTGCTAGAACCCGGACAGGCATAAATGAAAAACTGTTTTTT. Translation: CSARTRTGINEKLFF.

In its sample, this clonotype was seen a few times. V gene TRBV29-1 combines with J gene TRBJ2-5, with unresolved D. The CDR3 runs 13 residues. CDR1 is SQVTM, CDR2 ANQGSEA, per germline. V shed 6 bases and J shed 7 bases, with 18 bases lying between them. DNA of the CDR3: TGCAGCGTCCACCCAAGGGTTTCGGGGACCCAGTACTTC. It encodes CSVHPRVSGTQYF.

This clonotype was observed a single time. V is TRBV2 and J is TRBJ2-1, with TRBD2 identical over 8 bases. V was clipped by 8 bases and J by 5 bases; unmatched bases: 14. Germline CDR1 reads SNHLY; CDR2 reads FYNNEI. There are 16 residues in the CDR3. The CDR3 DNA reads as TGTGCCAGCCTTAGGACTAGCAGTTTCTCTAACAATGAGCAGTTCTTC. Protein: CASLRTSSFSNNEQFF.

The genes are TRBV4-3 and TRBJ1-1; TRBD1 might be the D (5 bases). The CDR3 extends over 14 amino acids. The V gene lost 3 bases and the J gene lost 7 bases, with 15 bases spanning the gap. Germline V gene sequence: CDR1 LGHNA, CDR2 YSLEER. CDR3: CASSQDLGVGEAFF. The CDR3, as DNA: TGCGCCAGCAGCCAGGACCTGGGGGTGGGTGAAGCTTTCTTT.

The rearrangement links TRBV29-1 to TRBJ2-6; no clear D gene. The ends were cut back, 5 bases at V and 0 bases at J, with 8 bases in the middle. This CDR3 region has 14 residues. Looked up from germline, CDR1 is SQVTM and CDR2 is ANQGSEA. The CDR3 DNA reads as TGCAGCGTTCGTTTCAGCTCTGGGGCCAACGTCCTGACTTTC. This gives the protein CSVRFSSGANVLTF.

This clonotype was detected a few times. The chain couples TRBV6-5 to TRBJ1-3; tentatively, D is TRBD1 (6 bases). In germline, CDR1 is MNHEY, CDR2 SVGAGI. The V end was cut by 6 bases, the J end by 3 bases, with 15 bases between. The CDR3 spans 15 residues. The CDR3 reads CASRYDRMNGNTIYF. DNA of the CDR3: TGTGCCAGCAGATACGACAGGATGAATGGAAACACCATATATTTT.

The rearrangement uses TRBV4-1 and TRBJ1-1, with D uncertain. V was trimmed by 0 bases and J by 10 bases, leaving 6 bases between them. The CDR3 runs 11 residues. Germline CDR1 is MGHRA and CDR2 is YSYEKL. The CDR3 DNA reads TGCGCCAGCAGCCAAGATCGGGGAGCTTTCTTT. Its translation: CASSQDRGAFF.

This clonotype was recorded many times. The J gene is TRBJ2-7, the V gene TRBV20-1, with D hard to call. The germline V gene has CDR1 DFQATT and CDR2 SNEGSKA (reference sequence). V was pared by 0 bases and J by 3 bases, with 6 bases between. CDR3 size: 12 residues. As DNA, the CDR3 is TGCAGTGCTAGAGAGCCAGGCTACGAGCAGTACTTC. This gives the protein CSAREPGYEQYF.

This clonotype was detected once. This chain connects TRBV10-3 to TRBJ1-1; weak D call: TRBD1 (6 bases). Germline values: CDR1 ENHRY, CDR2 SYGVKD. V lost 11 bases and J 0 bases, leaving 19 bases between the germline ends. The length of the CDR3 is 15 residues. The CDR3, as DNA: TGTGCCGCCGGGAGGACAGTGTTCATGAACACTGAAGCTTTCTTT. It is translated as CAAGRTVFMNTEAFF.

Notes on this clonotype: The junction does not match germline at one end; this may be a read error. This chain connects TRBV7-3 to TRBJ2-3; 11 nucleotides match TRBD2. The germline V gene encodes CDR1 SGHTA and CDR2 FQGTGA. The CDR3 sequence is 15 residues long. The CDR3 DNA is TGTGCCAGCGGCTTACTAGCGGGAGGCACAGATACGCAGTATTTT. Translating gives CASGLLAGGTDTQYF.

CDR3 residues: CARDRTLAGEQFF. CDR3 bases: TGTGCTAGAGATCGAACCCTAGCGGGTGAGCAGTTCTTC. V is TRBV24-1 and J is TRBJ2-1; 8 nucleotides agree with TRBD2. The V gene's germline CDR1 is KGHDR and CDR2 SFDVKD. The CDR3 totals 13 residues.

This clonotype was recorded many times. This chain's CDR3 is CATIRGQAEAFF. DNA for the CDR3: TGTGCCACCATCAGGGGACAAGCTGAAGCTTTCTTT. The chain recombines TRBV6-5 with TRBJ1-1; TRBD1 is a possible D gene (6 bases). The germline V and J ends were trimmed by 10 bases and 6 bases, with 15 bases remaining between them. The CDR3 sequence is 12 residues long. Looked up from germline, CDR1 is MNHEY and CDR2 is SVGAGI.

As regards this clonotype: A read error may produce the germline difference seen at one junction end. The CDR3 is CASSAVTRDQEAFF. CDR3 coding DNA: TGTGCCAGCAGTGCCGTTACTAGGGATCAAGAAGCTTTCTTT. The chain carries TRBV10-3 and TRBJ1-1, with D unclear. The CDR3 is 14 residues long. Looked up from germline, CDR1 is ENHRY and CDR2 is SYGVKD.

V usage is TRBV11-1 and J usage is TRBJ1-6; TRBD1 matches 7 bases. Germline lookup yields CDR1 SGHAT and CDR2 FQDESV (reference sequence). This CDR3 has 17 residues. The junction had 13 bases not matched to a gene; V was cut back by 5 bases and J by 6 bases. The CDR3 nucleotides read TGTGCCAGCAGCCCTGGAAATTCGGGACAGTCTAATTCACCCCTCCACTTT. Its translation: CASSPGNSGQSNSPLHF.

The V gene is TRBV5-4, the J gene TRBJ1-4; D is unresolved. Germline V gene sequence: CDR1 SGHNT, CDR2 YYREEE (reference sequence). Trimming pared 0 bases from V and 8 bases from J, leaving 14 bases between. The CDR3 length is 15 residues. CDR3 amino acids: CASSLGGGVGEKLFF. The CDR3 coding sequence is TGTGCCAGCAGCTTGGGCGGCGGGGTAGGAGAAAAACTGTTTTTT.

The chain has TRBV20-1 and TRBJ1-5, with 7 bases that match TRBD1. Germline CDR1 and CDR2: DFQATT and SNEGSKA (reference sequence). This CDR3 has 14 amino acids. With V trimmed by 3 bases and J by 2 bases, 4 bases remained unmatched. The CDR3 sequence: CSASPGTGNQPQHF. CDR3 DNA: TGCAGTGCTAGCCCCGGGACAGGCAATCAGCCCCAGCATTTT.

This clonotype was seen many times. The V gene is TRBV7-3, the J gene TRBJ2-1, with a tentative D call TRBD2 (6 bases). The ends were cut back, 4 bases at V and 7 bases at J, with 20 bases in the middle. The germline CDR1 and CDR2 sequences are SGHTA and FQGTGA. The CDR3 is 16 residues long. Written as DNA, the CDR3 is TGTGCCAGCAGCTGGACGGGAGCTACCGGCCGTAATGAGCAGTTCTTC. Protein sequence: CASSWTGATGRNEQFF.

In its sample, this clonotype was seen many times. The genes are TRBV9 and TRBJ2-5; tentatively, D is TRBD1 (8 bases). Germline assignment: CDR1 SGDLS and CDR2 YYNGEE. The CDR3 loop spans 15 amino acids. Between the trimmed V and J ends, which lost 0 bases and 5 bases, there was a span of 14 bases. In nucleotides, the CDR3 is TGTGCCAGCAGCGTAGTAACAGGGGGAGGGGAGACCCAGTACTTC. Its translation: CASSVVTGGGETQYF.

This clonotype was detected ten times or more. The gene calls are TRBV6-1 and TRBJ2-1, with TRBD2 identical over 14 bases. This CDR3 spans 15 amino acids. V gave up 6 bases and J gave up 6 bases; unmatched junction bases: 4. Germline CDR1 MNHNS, CDR2 SASEGT. CDR3 sequence (DNA): TGTGCCAGCAGAAGACTAGCGGGGGGGCGCAATGAGCAGTTCTTC. This encodes CASRRLAGGRNEQFF.

This clonotype has more than one count but fewer than ten. A much larger clone differs from this one at a single base, so this may be a read error. The V gene is TRBV6-4, the J gene TRBJ2-2; D not certain. Germline V gene sequence: CDR1 MRHNA, CDR2 SNTAGT. The CDR3 runs 13 residues. Trimming pared 6 bases from V and 4 bases from J, leaving 9 bases between. The CDR3 protein is CASSKGPTGELFF. The CDR3 DNA reads as TGTGCCAGCAGCAAAGGCCCCACCGGGGAGCTGTTTTTT.

The chain uses TRBV28 and TRBJ2-5; TRBD2 aligns across 10 bases. The CDR3 consists of 16 residues. V trimming: 8 bases; J trimming: 5 bases; junction bases outside the gene matches: 14. Germline V gene data show CDR1 as MDHEN and CDR2 as SYDVKM. The CDR3 DNA is TGTGCCAGCCCCCCCGGACTAGCGGAGGGGTGGGAGACCCAGTACTTC. This translates into CASPPGLAEGWETQYF.

This clonotype was counted many times. This sequence joins TRBV20-1 and TRBJ2-3; D is undetermined. The CDR3 length is 13 residues. V lost 6 bases, J lost 5 bases, and 15 bases lay in between. Germline V CDR1 and CDR2: DFQATT, SNEGSKA (reference sequence). CDR3 in DNA: TGCAGTGCCATCAAAGGGAAGGTAGATACGCAGTATTTT. This encodes CSAIKGKVDTQYF.

The chain joins TRBV7-8 to TRBJ2-7; D unresolved. V shed 0 bases and J shed 0 bases, with 6 bases lying between them. The CDR3 spans 14 residues. Germline V gives CDR1 SGHVS, CDR2 FQNEAQ. CDR3 loop: CASSLAHRSYEQYF. The DNA for the CDR3 is TGTGCCAGCAGCTTAGCGCACCGCTCCTACGAGCAGTACTTC. Using reference TRBV7-8 and TRBJ2-7 for the parts outside the CDR3, the full variable domain is GAGVSQSPRYKVAKRGQDVALRCDPISGHVSLFWYQQALGQGPEFLTYFQNEAQLDKSGLPSDRFFAERPEGSVSTLKIQRTQQEDSAVYLCASSLAHRSYEQYFGPGTRLTVT.

This clonotype has a count of ten or more. The gene calls are TRBV20-1 and TRBJ1-6; TRBD1 might be the D (6 bases). There are 15 residues in the CDR3. The V end was cut by 3 bases, the J end by 0 bases, with 9 bases between. Germline lookup yields CDR1 DFQATT and CDR2 SNEGSKA (reference sequence). The DNA of the CDR3 is TGCAGTGCTAGTCAGGGGAGCTCCTATAATTCACCCCTCCACTTT. This translates into CSASQGSSYNSPLHF.

This clonotype was counted ten times or more. This chain joins TRBV20-1 and TRBJ1-1; D ambiguous. Germline CDR1 is DFQATT and CDR2 is SNEGSKA (reference sequence). The ends were cut back, 0 bases at V and 4 bases at J, with 12 bases in the middle. The CDR3 is 14 residues long. CDR3 nucleotides: TGCAGTGCTAGAGATCCCAGAGGGTTCACTGAAGCTTTCTTT. Its protein is CSARDPRGFTEAFF.

The table lists this clonotype with many counts. The chain joins TRBV7-8 to TRBJ1-5, with D perhaps TRBD1 (5 bases). Germline CDR1 is SGHVS and CDR2 is FQNEAQ. V was shortened by 5 bases and J by 1 base, with 18 bases between the two germline ends. This CDR3 comprises 17 residues. As DNA, the CDR3 is TGTGCCAGCAGCCCAAGGTGGGTCAGGGACAGCAATCAGCCCCAGCATTTT. It encodes CASSPRWVRDSNQPQHF. Full variable domain (missing parts from reference TRBV7-8 and TRBJ1-5): GAGVSQSPRYKVAKRGQDVALRCDPISGHVSLFWYQQALGQGPEFLTYFQNEAQLDKSGLPSDRFFAERPEGSVSTLKIQRTQQEDSAVYLCASSPRWVRDSNQPQHFGDGTRLSIL.

This clonotype was picked up a small number of times. This sequence may be a read error, since a much larger clone differs from it by one base. This sequence joins TRBV5-1 and TRBJ2-3; 8 nucleotides agree with TRBD2. In germline, CDR1 is SGHRS, CDR2 YFSETQ. This CDR3 is built from 14 residues. The V segment lost 4 bases and the J segment 6 bases; nucleotides outside the gene matches: 7. CDR3 coding DNA: TGCGCCAGCAGCGTAGGGGTAGCGGGGGATACGCAGTATTTT. Protein product: CASSVGVAGDTQYF.